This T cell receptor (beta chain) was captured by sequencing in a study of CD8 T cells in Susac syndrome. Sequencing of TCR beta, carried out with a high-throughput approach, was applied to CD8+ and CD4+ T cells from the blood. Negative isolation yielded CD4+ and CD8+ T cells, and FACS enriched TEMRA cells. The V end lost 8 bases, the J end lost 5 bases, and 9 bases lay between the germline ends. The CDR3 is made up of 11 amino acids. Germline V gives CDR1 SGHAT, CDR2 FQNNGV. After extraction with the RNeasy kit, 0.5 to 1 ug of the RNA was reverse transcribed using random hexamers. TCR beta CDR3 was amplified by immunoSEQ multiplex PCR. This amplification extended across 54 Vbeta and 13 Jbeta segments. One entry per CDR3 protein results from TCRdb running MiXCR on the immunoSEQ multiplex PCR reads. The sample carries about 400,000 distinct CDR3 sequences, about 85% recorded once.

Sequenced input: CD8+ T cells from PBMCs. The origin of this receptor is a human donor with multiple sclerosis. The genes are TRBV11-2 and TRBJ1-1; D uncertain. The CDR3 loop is CASGSGTEAFF. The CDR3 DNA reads TGTGCCAGCGGGTCCGGAACTGAAGCTTTCTTT.